What follows describes a single TCR beta chain. Antigen: not known. These data are taken from a study of shared clonotypes between healthy human individuals. General study points: Sampling covered nothing but blood. Tissue TCR repertoires likely differ from those found in blood.

Here immunoSEQ multiplex PCR was the method, and the copy in TCRdb shows in-frame clones only, minus some. The data show 950,000 to 1,200,000 clones, with approximately 80% seen just once and 0.85% to 1% held by the top ten. The V end lost 2 bases, the J end lost 14 bases, and 18 bases lay between the germline ends. Germline lookup yields CDR1 MGHDK and CDR2 SYGVNS. CDR3 length: 13 amino acids. The source of this sequence is a man between 18 and 35 years old in good health. Some clones in this sample may be carry-over from other donors' samples. What was sequenced was memory CD4+ T cells from PBMCs. Subset reported: CD45RA-negative fraction. The V and J genes are TRBV25-1 and TRBJ1-1, with D tentatively TRBD1 (5 bases). CDR3 sequence reads: CASSEGAVGRVFF. The CDR3 nucleotides are TGTGCCAGCAGTGAAGGGGCAGTGGGCAGGGTCTTCTTT.